The 7 T cell receptor beta chains below come from one sample, sequenced in a study of cytomegalovirus exposure and HLA in healthy donors. With 60 Vbeta and 13 Jbeta primers, the PCR was carried out. Here immunoSEQ multiplex PCR was the method, and the copy in TCRdb shows in-frame clones only, minus some. This table holds 100,000 to 150,000 clones, over 60% found once. Source material: PBMCs. These receptors all stem from a human donor in good health.

The sample holds a few counts of this clone. V and J are TRBV2 and TRBJ1-4; perhaps TRBD1 as D (6 bases). Trimming stripped 8 bases from V and 8 bases from J, with 21 bases between. CDR3 length equals 15 residues. Germline-derived CDR1 and CDR2 are SNHLY and FYNNEI. The CDR3 loop is CASSKKGGLGEKLFF. CDR3 nucleotides: TGTGCCAGCTCGAAAAAGGGGGGGCTAGGGGAAAAACTGTTTTTT.

The genes are TRBV6-5 and TRBJ2-7; 9 bases agree with TRBD1. V shed 9 bases and J 3 bases; nucleotides not matched to a gene: 12. This CDR3 is built from 15 residues. Germline lookup yields CDR1 MNHEY and CDR2 SVGAGI. CDR3 sequence: CASIIPGQGDYEQYF. The CDR3 nucleotides read TGTGCCAGTATTATTCCGGGACAGGGAGACTACGAGCAGTACTTC.

V usage is TRBV6-5 and J usage is TRBJ2-7; the D gene is possibly TRBD1 (5 bases). The germline CDR1 and CDR2 sequences are MNHEY and SVGAGI. The CDR3 extends over 14 amino acids. V was trimmed by 6 bases and J by 4 bases, leaving 16 bases between them. The CDR3, as DNA: TGTGCCAGCAGCCCCAGGGTCGGGCCTTACGAGCAGTACTTC. Its translation: CASSPRVGPYEQYF.

The chain is built from TRBV9 and TRBJ2-7; TRBD2 matches 8 bases. Germline V gene data show CDR1 as SGDLS and CDR2 as YYNGEE. This CDR3 is 14 amino acids long. With 4 bases clipped from V and 0 bases from J, the junction kept 3 bases outside the gene matches. The CDR3 sequence: CASSTGTSSYEQYF. As DNA, the CDR3 is TGTGCCAGCAGCACCGGGACTAGCTCCTACGAGCAGTACTTC.

V gene TRBV5-4 combines with J gene TRBJ2-1; D perhaps matches TRBD1 (5 bases). Trimming stripped 3 bases from V and 6 bases from J, with 10 bases between. Germline V CDR1 and CDR2: SGHNT, YYREEE (reference sequence). This CDR3 is 13 amino acids long. The CDR3 bases are TGTGCCAGCAGCTCAGGGATACTCAATGAGCAGTTCTTC. This gives the protein CASSSGILNEQFF.

The CDR3 sequence is CASSARGRSGKLFF. In nucleotides, the CDR3 is TGTGCCAGCAGTGCCAGGGGACGGAGCGGAAAACTGTTTTTT. The genes are TRBV6-5 and TRBJ1-4; maybe TRBD1 (6 bases). The CDR3 spans 14 residues. Germline values: CDR1 MNHEY, CDR2 SVGAGI. Trimming pared 5 bases from V and 10 bases from J, leaving 17 bases between.

The genes are TRBV6-6 and TRBJ2-1; 7 bases line up with TRBD2. The CDR3 totals 13 residues. The germline CDR1 and CDR2 sequences are MNHNY and SVGAGI (reference sequence). V was pared by 7 bases and J by 7 bases, with 7 bases of the junction left unmatched. The CDR3 spells CASTRGRGNEQFF. The CDR3 bases are TGTGCCAGCACCCGGGGGAGGGGTAATGAGCAGTTCTTC.